This T cell receptor beta chain was sequenced during a study of T cells after yellow fever vaccination. Study at large: The fractions with low cell numbers were processed using SMART-Seq v4 Ultra Low Input. Study-wide findings and caveats: It was a weaker secondary response, yet one that peaked faster, at day 5 versus 15.

V lost 1 base and J 4 bases, leaving 13 bases between the germline ends. The CDR3 runs to 15 residues. CDR1 SEHNR and CDR2 FQNEAQ come from the germline V gene (reference sequence). TCRdb itself ran the 5' RACE reads through MiXCR, one entry per CDR3 protein. The table includes a few hundred thousand distinct CDR3 sequences, around 7.3% detected once. This clonotype has more than one count but fewer than ten. Its specificity is not known. This chain connects TRBV7-9 to TRBJ1-2; D gene unclear. The sample consisted of PBMCs, taken about 41 days after the first yellow fever vaccination. This sequence was found in a man aged 18 to 35 who received the YFV17D yellow fever vaccine. The CDR3 protein is CASSLEASRFYGYTF. The CDR3 DNA follows: TGTGCCAGCAGCTTAGAGGCTTCGAGGTTCTATGGCTACACCTTC.